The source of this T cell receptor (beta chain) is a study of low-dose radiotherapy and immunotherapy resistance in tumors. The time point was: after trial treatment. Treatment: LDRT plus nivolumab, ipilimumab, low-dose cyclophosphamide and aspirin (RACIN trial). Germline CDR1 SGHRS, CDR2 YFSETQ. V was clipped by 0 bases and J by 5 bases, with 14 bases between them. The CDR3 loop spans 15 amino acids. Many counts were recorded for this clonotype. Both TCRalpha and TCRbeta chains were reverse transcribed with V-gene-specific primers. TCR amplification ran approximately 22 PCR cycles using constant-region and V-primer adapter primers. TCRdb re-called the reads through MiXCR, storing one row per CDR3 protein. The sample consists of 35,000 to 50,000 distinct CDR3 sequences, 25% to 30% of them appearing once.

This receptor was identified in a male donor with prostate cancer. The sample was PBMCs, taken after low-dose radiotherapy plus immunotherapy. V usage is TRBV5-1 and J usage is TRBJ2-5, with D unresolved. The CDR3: CASSLGRREEETQYF. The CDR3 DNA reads TGCGCCAGCAGCTTGGGCCGTCGAGAGGAGGAGACCCAGTACTTC.